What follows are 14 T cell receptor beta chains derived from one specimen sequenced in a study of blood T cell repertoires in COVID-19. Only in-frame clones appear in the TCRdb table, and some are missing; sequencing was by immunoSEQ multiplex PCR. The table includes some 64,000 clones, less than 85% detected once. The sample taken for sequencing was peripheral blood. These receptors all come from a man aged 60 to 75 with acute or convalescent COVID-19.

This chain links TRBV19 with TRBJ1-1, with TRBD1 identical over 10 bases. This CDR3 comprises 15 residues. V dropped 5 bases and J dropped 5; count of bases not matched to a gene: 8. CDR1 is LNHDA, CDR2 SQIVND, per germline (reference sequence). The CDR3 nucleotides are TGTGCCAGTAGTTCGACAGGGGGCGTCCCAACTGAAGCTTTCTTT. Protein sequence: CASSSTGGVPTEAFF.

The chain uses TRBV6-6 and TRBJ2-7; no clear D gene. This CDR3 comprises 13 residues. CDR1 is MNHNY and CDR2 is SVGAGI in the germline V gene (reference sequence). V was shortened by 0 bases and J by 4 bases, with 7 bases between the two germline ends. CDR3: CASSYSVAYEQYF. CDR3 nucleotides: TGTGCCAGCAGTTACTCTGTGGCTTACGAGCAGTACTTC.

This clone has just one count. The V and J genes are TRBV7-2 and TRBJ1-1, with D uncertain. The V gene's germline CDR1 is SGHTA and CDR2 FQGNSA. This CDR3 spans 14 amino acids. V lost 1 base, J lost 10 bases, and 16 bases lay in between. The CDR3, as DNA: TGTGCCAGCAGCTTAGGCACTACGGTCCCTGGAGCTTTCTTT. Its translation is CASSLGTTVPGAFF.

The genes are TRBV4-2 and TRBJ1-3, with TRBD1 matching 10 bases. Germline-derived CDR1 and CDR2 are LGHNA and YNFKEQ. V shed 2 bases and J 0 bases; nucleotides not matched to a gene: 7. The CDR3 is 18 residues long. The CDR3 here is CASSQPGTGVTSGNTIYF. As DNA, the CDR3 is TGTGCCAGCAGCCAACCCGGGACAGGGGTGACCTCTGGAAACACCATATATTTT.

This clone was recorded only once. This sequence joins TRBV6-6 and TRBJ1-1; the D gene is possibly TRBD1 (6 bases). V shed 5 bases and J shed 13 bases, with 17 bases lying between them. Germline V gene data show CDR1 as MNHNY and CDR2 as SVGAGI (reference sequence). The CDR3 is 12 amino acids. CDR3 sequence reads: CASSTQDRGSFF. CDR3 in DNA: TGTGCCAGCAGTACGCAGGACAGAGGGAGTTTCTTT.

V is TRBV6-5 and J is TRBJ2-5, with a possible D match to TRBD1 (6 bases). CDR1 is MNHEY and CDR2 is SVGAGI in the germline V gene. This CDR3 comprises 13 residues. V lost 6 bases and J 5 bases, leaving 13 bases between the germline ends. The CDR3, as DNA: TGTGCCAGCAGAGCTACAGGGATTGAGACCCAGTACTTC. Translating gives CASRATGIETQYF.

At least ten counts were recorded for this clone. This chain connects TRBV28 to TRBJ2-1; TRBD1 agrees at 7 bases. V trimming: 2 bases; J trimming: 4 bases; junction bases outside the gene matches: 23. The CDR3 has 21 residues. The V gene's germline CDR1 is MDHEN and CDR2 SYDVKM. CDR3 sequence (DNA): TGTGCCAGCAGTTTACCCTCAGACAGGGTGAGGGTTGTACCCGTGTACAATGAGCAGTTCTTC. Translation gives CASSLPSDRVRVVPVYNEQFF.

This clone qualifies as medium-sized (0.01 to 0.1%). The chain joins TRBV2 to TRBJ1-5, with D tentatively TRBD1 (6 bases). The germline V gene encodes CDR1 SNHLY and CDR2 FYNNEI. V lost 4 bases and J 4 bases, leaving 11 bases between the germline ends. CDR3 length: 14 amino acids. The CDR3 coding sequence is TGTGCCAGCAGTGCGGGAGGGGGAAATCAGCCCCAGCATTTT. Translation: CASSAGGGNQPQHF.

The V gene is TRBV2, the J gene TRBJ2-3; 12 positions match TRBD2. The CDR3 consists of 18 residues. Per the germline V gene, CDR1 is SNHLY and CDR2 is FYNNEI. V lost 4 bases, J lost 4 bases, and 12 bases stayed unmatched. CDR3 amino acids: CASSVPQKLAGGPDTQYF. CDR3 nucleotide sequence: TGTGCCAGCAGTGTCCCGCAAAAACTAGCGGGAGGCCCAGATACGCAGTATTTT.

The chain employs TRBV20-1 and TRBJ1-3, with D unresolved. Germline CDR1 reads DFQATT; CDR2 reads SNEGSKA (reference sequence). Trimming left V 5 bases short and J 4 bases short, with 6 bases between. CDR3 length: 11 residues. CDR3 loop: CSALRGNTIYF. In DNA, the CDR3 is TGCAGTGCTCTCAGGGGAAACACCATATATTTT.

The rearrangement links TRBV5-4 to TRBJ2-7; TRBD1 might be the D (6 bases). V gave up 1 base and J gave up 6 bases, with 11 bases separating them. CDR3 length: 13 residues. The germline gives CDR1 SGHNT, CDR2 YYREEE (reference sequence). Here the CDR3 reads CASSLRGGREQYF. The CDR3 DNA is TGTGCCAGCAGCTTGAGAGGGGGTCGCGAGCAGTACTTC.

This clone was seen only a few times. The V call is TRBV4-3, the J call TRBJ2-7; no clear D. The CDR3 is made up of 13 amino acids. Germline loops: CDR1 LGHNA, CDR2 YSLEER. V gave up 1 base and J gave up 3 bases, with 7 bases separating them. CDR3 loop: CASSQVVSYEQYF. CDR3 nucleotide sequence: TGCGCCAGCAGCCAAGTTGTCAGCTACGAGCAGTACTTC.

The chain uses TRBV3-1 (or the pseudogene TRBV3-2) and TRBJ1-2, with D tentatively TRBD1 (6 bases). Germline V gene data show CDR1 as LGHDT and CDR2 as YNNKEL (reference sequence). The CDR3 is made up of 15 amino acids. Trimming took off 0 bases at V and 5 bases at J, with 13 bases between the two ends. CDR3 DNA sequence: TGTGCCAGCAGCCAAGATTGGACAGTGCCTTATGGCTACACCTTC. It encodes CASSQDWTVPYGYTF.

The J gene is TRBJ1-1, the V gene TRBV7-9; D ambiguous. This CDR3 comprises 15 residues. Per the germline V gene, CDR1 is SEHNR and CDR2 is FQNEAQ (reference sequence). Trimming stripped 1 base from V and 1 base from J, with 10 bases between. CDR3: CASSLVGTWNTEAFF. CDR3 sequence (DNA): TGTGCCAGCAGCTTAGTTGGCACCTGGAACACTGAAGCTTTCTTT.